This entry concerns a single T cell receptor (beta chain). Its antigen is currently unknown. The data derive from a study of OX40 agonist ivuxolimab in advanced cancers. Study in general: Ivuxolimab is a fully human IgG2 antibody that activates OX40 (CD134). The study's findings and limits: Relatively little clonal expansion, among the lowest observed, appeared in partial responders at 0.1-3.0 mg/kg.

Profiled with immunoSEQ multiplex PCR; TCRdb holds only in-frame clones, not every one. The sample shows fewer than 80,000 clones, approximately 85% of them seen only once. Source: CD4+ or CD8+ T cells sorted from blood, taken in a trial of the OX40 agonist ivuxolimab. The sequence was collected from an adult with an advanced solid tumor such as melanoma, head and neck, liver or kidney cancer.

The DNA of the CDR3 is TGTGCCAGTAGTACGGGCGGTAACTCCTACGAGCAGTACTTC. It translates to CASSTGGNSYEQYF. The chain uses TRBV19 and TRBJ2-7; D unclear. V was pared by 4 bases and J by 0 bases, with 10 bases between. The CDR3 loop spans 14 amino acids. The V gene's germline CDR1 is LNHDA and CDR2 SQIVND (reference sequence).